This is a list of T cell receptor beta chains from one sample in a study of identical twins. TCRdb independently ran MiXCR on the 5' RACE reads; one entry per CDR3 protein. The sample comprises under 350,000 distinct CDR3 sequences, roughly 9% of which are singletons, and 6% to 8.5% rests with the top ten. The data were also submitted as part of a second study, on yellow fever vaccine responses in identical twins.

The specimen sequenced was CD8+ T cells sorted from blood. The receptor source for this set is a woman younger than 35 in good health. CDR3s include the opening cysteine and the closing phenylalanine or tryptophan. D genes are given only for firm matches. The size entry is marked missing in some rows and otherwise reads once, few, many or a size class.

V gene: TRBV19
D gene: .
clone size: .
J gene: TRBJ2-1
CDR3 length: 13
CDR3 DNA: TGTGCCAGTAGGGGCAGATCCTACAATGAGCAGTTCTTC
CDR3 protein: CASRGRSYNEQFF

V gene: TRBV27
D gene: TRBD2
clone size: .
J gene: TRBJ2-7
CDR3 length: 13
CDR3 DNA: TGTGCCAGCGGGACTACCGGTTCCTACGAGCAGTACTTC
CDR3 protein: CASGTTGSYEQYF

V gene: TRBV6-2/TRBV6-3
D gene: TRBD2
clone size: .
J gene: TRBJ2-7
CDR3 length: 16
CDR3 DNA: TGTGCCAGCAGTCGACTAGCGGCAGATGGGTCCTACGAGCAGTACTTC
CDR3 protein: CASSRLAADGSYEQYF

V gene: TRBV11-1
D gene: TRBD1
clone size: .
J gene: TRBJ2-7
CDR3 length: 15
CDR3 DNA: TGTGCCAGCAGCCCAAGACAGGGAGACTTCTACGAGCAGTACTTC
CDR3 protein: CASSPRQGDFYEQYF

V gene: TRBV15
D gene: .
clone size: .
J gene: TRBJ2-7
CDR3 length: 14
CDR3 DNA: TGTGCCACCGGCCCCGGGGGGCTACCCTACGAGCAGTACTTC
CDR3 protein: CATGPGGLPYEQYF

V gene: TRBV7-9
D gene: .
clone size: few
J gene: TRBJ1-1
CDR3 length: 15
CDR3 DNA: TGTGCCAGCAGCGCGGGGGAGGGGCCTAGGGCTGAAGCTTTCTTT
CDR3 protein: CASSAGEGPRAEAFF

V gene: TRBV11-2
D gene: .
clone size: many
J gene: TRBJ2-7
CDR3 length: 12
CDR3 DNA: TGTGCCAGCAGCTTTGCGGCCTACGAGCAGTACTTC
CDR3 protein: CASSFAAYEQYF

V gene: TRBV28
D gene: TRBD1
clone size: .
J gene: TRBJ2-2
CDR3 length: 15
CDR3 DNA: TGTGCCAGCAGCCCCCGGACAGGAATGGCCGGGGAGCTGTTTTTT
CDR3 protein: CASSPRTGMAGELFF

V gene: TRBV4-2
D gene: TRBD1
clone size: many
J gene: TRBJ2-2
CDR3 length: 15
CDR3 DNA: TGTGCCAGCAGCCAAGGACAGGGGGACACCGGGGAGCTGTTTTTT
CDR3 protein: CASSQGQGDTGELFF

V gene: TRBV5-1
D gene: TRBD2
clone size: many
J gene: TRBJ2-7
CDR3 length: 15
CDR3 DNA: TGCGCCAGCAGCCCCCTGGGACTAGCTTCCTACGAGCAGTACTTC
CDR3 protein: CASSPLGLASYEQYF

V gene: TRBV20-1
D gene: TRBD2
clone size: many
J gene: TRBJ2-7
CDR3 length: 17
CDR3 DNA: TGCAGTGCTACCCAAACCGGACTAGCGGGGCTTCACTACGAGCAGTACTTC
CDR3 protein: CSATQTGLAGLHYEQYF

V gene: TRBV4-3
D gene: TRBD1
clone size: many
J gene: TRBJ1-1
CDR3 length: 13
CDR3 DNA: TGCGCCAGCAGCCAGTTGACAGGGGTTGAAGCTTTCTTT
CDR3 protein: CASSQLTGVEAFF

V gene: TRBV5-1
D gene: .
clone size: .
J gene: TRBJ2-5
CDR3 length: 11
CDR3 DNA: TGCGCCAGCAGCTTGGGAGGGACCCAGTACTTC
CDR3 protein: CASSLGGTQYF

V gene: TRBV27
D gene: TRBD2
clone size: few
J gene: TRBJ2-5
CDR3 length: 13
CDR3 DNA: TGTGCCAGCAGTTGGGGGGGAGGGGAGACCCAGTACTTC
CDR3 protein: CASSWGGGETQYF

V gene: TRBV5-1
D gene: .
clone size: many
J gene: TRBJ1-1
CDR3 length: 12
CDR3 DNA: TGCGCCAGCAAAGGATGGGGGGATGAAGCTTTCTTT
CDR3 protein: CASKGWGDEAFF

V gene: TRBV29-1
D gene: TRBD1
clone size: many
J gene: TRBJ2-2
CDR3 length: 14
CDR3 DNA: TGCAGCGCGGTGACAGGGCTGAACACCGGGGAGCTGTTTTTT
CDR3 protein: CSAVTGLNTGELFF

V gene: TRBV6-1
D gene: TRBD1
clone size: many
J gene: TRBJ1-2
CDR3 length: 14
CDR3 DNA: TGTGCCAGCAACACCGGGACAGTGTTCTATGGCTACACCTTC
CDR3 protein: CASNTGTVFYGYTF

V gene: TRBV4-2
D gene: .
clone size: .
J gene: TRBJ2-3
CDR3 length: 19
CDR3 DNA: TGTGCCAGCAGCCAAGACCGTTTAAGGATCCAAGGGCGCACAGATACGCAGTATTTT
CDR3 protein: CASSQDRLRIQGRTDTQYF

V gene: TRBV4-2
D gene: .
clone size: few
J gene: TRBJ2-3
CDR3 length: 17
CDR3 DNA: TGTGCCAGCAGCCAAGCTAACGAAGACCCCGACACAGATACGCAGTATTTT
CDR3 protein: CASSQANEDPDTDTQYF

V gene: TRBV28
D gene: .
clone size: many
J gene: TRBJ2-3
CDR3 length: 14
CDR3 DNA: TGTGCCAGCAGTCCTTATTTAGAGGCAGATACGCAGTATTTT
CDR3 protein: CASSPYLEADTQYF

V gene: TRBV24-1
D gene: .
clone size: few
J gene: TRBJ2-3
CDR3 length: 15
CDR3 DNA: TGTGCCACCAGTGAAACGACTTCTAGCACAGATACGCAGTATTTT
CDR3 protein: CATSETTSSTDTQYF

V gene: TRBV2
D gene: TRBD2
clone size: .
J gene: TRBJ2-5
CDR3 length: 14
CDR3 DNA: TGTGCCAGCCCGGGGGGGGGGCCAGGGGAGACCCAGTACTTC
CDR3 protein: CASPGGGPGETQYF

V gene: TRBV6-5
D gene: TRBD1
clone size: .
J gene: TRBJ2-7
CDR3 length: 13
CDR3 DNA: TGTGCCAGCAGTTACGACAGGGACTACGAGCAGTACTTC
CDR3 protein: CASSYDRDYEQYF

V gene: TRBV5-1
D gene: .
clone size: few
J gene: TRBJ2-3
CDR3 length: 16
CDR3 DNA: TGCGCCAGCAGCCCCCGAGCGGCGCCGGTTACAGATACGCAGTATTTT
CDR3 protein: CASSPRAAPVTDTQYF

V gene: TRBV4-1
D gene: .
clone size: few
J gene: TRBJ2-7
CDR3 length: 15
CDR3 DNA: TGCGCCAGCAGCCAAGGGGCACTAGGGTGGGGAGAGCAGTACTTC
CDR3 protein: CASSQGALGWGEQYF

V gene: TRBV12-3/TRBV12-4
D gene: .
clone size: few
J gene: TRBJ1-2
CDR3 length: 13
CDR3 DNA: TGTGCCAGCGATCCCGCAGGGCTTTATGGCTACACCTTC
CDR3 protein: CASDPAGLYGYTF

V gene: TRBV21-1
D gene: .
clone size: few
J gene: TRBJ2-7
CDR3 length: 14
CDR3 DNA: TGTGCCAGCAGCAAATCCGGTGACTCCTACGAGCAGTACTTC
CDR3 protein: CASSKSGDSYEQYF

V gene: TRBV15
D gene: .
clone size: .
J gene: TRBJ1-1
CDR3 length: 13
CDR3 DNA: TGTGCCACCAGCGCCAGAAAGGACACTGAAGCTTTCTTT
CDR3 protein: CATSARKDTEAFF

V gene: TRBV28
D gene: .
clone size: few
J gene: TRBJ2-5
CDR3 length: 14
CDR3 DNA: TGTGCCAGCAGTTTATATCCGGGAGTGGAGACCCAGTACTTC
CDR3 protein: CASSLYPGVETQYF

V gene: TRBV27
D gene: TRBD1
clone size: few
J gene: TRBJ2-6
CDR3 length: 17
CDR3 DNA: TGTGCCAGCGGTACGGACAGGGGGCCTTCTGGGGCCAACGTCCTGACTTTC
CDR3 protein: CASGTDRGPSGANVLTF

V gene: TRBV13
D gene: TRBD1
clone size: few
J gene: TRBJ2-2
CDR3 length: 15
CDR3 DNA: TGTGCCAGCATCGAAACAGGGGAGAACACCGGGGAGCTGTTTTTT
CDR3 protein: CASIETGENTGELFF

V gene: TRBV4-2
D gene: .
clone size: .
J gene: TRBJ2-7
CDR3 length: 16
CDR3 DNA: TGTGCCAGCAGCCAAGATCTGGCAGAACCCATCCACGAGCAGTACTTC
CDR3 protein: CASSQDLAEPIHEQYF

V gene: TRBV4-3
D gene: .
clone size: many
J gene: TRBJ2-1
CDR3 length: 16
CDR3 DNA: TGCGCCAGCAGCCAAGTCTTAGGGCAGACCTACAATGAGCAGTTCTTC
CDR3 protein: CASSQVLGQTYNEQFF

V gene: TRBV7-2
D gene: .
clone size: many
J gene: TRBJ2-1
CDR3 length: 11
CDR3 DNA: TGTGCCAGCAGCTCGGCCTATGAGCAGTTCTTC
CDR3 protein: CASSSAYEQFF

V gene: TRBV6-1
D gene: .
clone size: few
J gene: TRBJ2-7
CDR3 length: 15
CDR3 DNA: TGTGCCAGCAGCACAGCCGGAACAGGGCCCTACGAGCAGTACTTC
CDR3 protein: CASSTAGTGPYEQYF

V gene: TRBV24-1
D gene: .
clone size: few
J gene: TRBJ2-1
CDR3 length: 11
CDR3 DNA: TGTGCCACCAGTGAATTCAATGAGCAGTTCTTC
CDR3 protein: CATSEFNEQFF

V gene: TRBV10-3
D gene: .
clone size: few
J gene: TRBJ2-2
CDR3 length: 16
CDR3 DNA: TGTGCCATCAGTGAGGTGCCGGGGTTGAACACCGGGGAGCTGTTTTTT
CDR3 protein: CAISEVPGLNTGELFF

V gene: TRBV28
D gene: TRBD2
clone size: once
J gene: TRBJ2-1
CDR3 length: 15
CDR3 DNA: TGTGCCGGCACGCTCGACGGGACTAGCTTGGTTGAGCAGTTCTTC
CDR3 protein: CAGTLDGTSLVEQFF

V gene: TRBV9
D gene: .
clone size: .
J gene: TRBJ1-4
CDR3 length: 15
CDR3 DNA: TGTGCCAGCAGCGTTGGGACGACGGCGGGTGAAAAACTGTTTTTT
CDR3 protein: CASSVGTTAGEKLFF

V gene: TRBV28
D gene: TRBD2
clone size: few
J gene: TRBJ2-7
CDR3 length: 16
CDR3 DNA: TGTGCCAGCACCGAAACCCTAGCGGGAGGACCCTACGAGCAGTACTTC
CDR3 protein: CASTETLAGGPYEQYF

V gene: TRBV4-3
D gene: .
clone size: many
J gene: TRBJ2-7
CDR3 length: 14
CDR3 DNA: TGCGCCAGCAGCCAGGTACTAGGGGTGTACGAGCAGTACTTC
CDR3 protein: CASSQVLGVYEQYF

V gene: TRBV3-1
D gene: TRBD2
clone size: .
J gene: TRBJ2-1
CDR3 length: 17
CDR3 DNA: TGTGCCAGCAGCCAAGATCGCGGGGGTACCTCCTACAATGAGCAGTTCTTC
CDR3 protein: CASSQDRGGTSYNEQFF

V gene: TRBV29-1
D gene: .
clone size: .
J gene: TRBJ2-7
CDR3 length: 12
CDR3 DNA: TGCAGCGATGACAGCTTCTCCTACGAGCAGTACTTC
CDR3 protein: CSDDSFSYEQYF

V gene: TRBV6-1
D gene: TRBD2
clone size: few
J gene: TRBJ2-1
CDR3 length: 16
CDR3 DNA: TGTGCCAGCAGTGCCCTCGGAGCGGGAGCTAACAATGAGCAGTTCTTC
CDR3 protein: CASSALGAGANNEQFF

V gene: TRBV3-1
D gene: TRBD2
clone size: many
J gene: TRBJ2-1
CDR3 length: 15
CDR3 DNA: TGTGCCAGCAGCCAAGTAGCGGGGGCTAGCGATGAGCAGTTCTTC
CDR3 protein: CASSQVAGASDEQFF

V gene: TRBV29-1
D gene: .
clone size: many
J gene: TRBJ2-3
CDR3 length: 15
CDR3 DNA: TGCAGCGTTGAATCTGTAGCGGCTAGCACAGATACGCAGTATTTT
CDR3 protein: CSVESVAASTDTQYF

V gene: TRBV27
D gene: .
clone size: few
J gene: TRBJ1-6
CDR3 length: 15
CDR3 DNA: TGTGCCAGCAGTTTATCACGAGGGGGGAATTCACCCCTCCACTTT
CDR3 protein: CASSLSRGGNSPLHF

V gene: TRBV27
D gene: .
clone size: many
J gene: TRBJ1-5
CDR3 length: 17
CDR3 DNA: TGTGCCAGCGGGCGACCTTACCGGGACGGCGGCAATCAGCCCCAGCATTTT
CDR3 protein: CASGRPYRDGGNQPQHF